One sample yielded the 8 T cell receptor beta chains listed below, sequenced in a study of blood T cell repertoires in COVID-19. Using immunoSEQ multiplex PCR, the repertoire was profiled, and TCRdb retains in-frame clones only, with some absent. This sample has some 200,000 clones; roughly 87% occur once, and the top ten carry approximately 6.2%. Sequencing was performed on peripheral blood. The receptors here all came from a woman aged 40 to 50 with acute or convalescent COVID-19.

The chain employs TRBV30 and TRBJ1-5, with unresolved D. The germline gives CDR1 GTSNPN, CDR2 SVGIG (reference sequence). This CDR3 is built from 13 residues. Trimming took 5 bases from V and 1 from J, leaving 9 bases between them. Written as DNA, the CDR3 is TGTGCCTGGGACCGAGGGAGCAATCAGCCCCAGCATTTT. It yields the protein CAWDRGSNQPQHF.

V gene TRBV12-3 or TRBV12-4 combines with J gene TRBJ1-1; 7 nucleotides match TRBD1. CDR3 length equals 13 residues. V lost 10 bases to trimming and J lost 6 bases; unmatched junction nucleotides: 11. The chain's CDR3 is CAITRGGLSEAFF. CDR3 nucleotides: TGTGCCATCACCAGAGGGGGCCTCTCTGAAGCTTTCTTT.

The chain uses TRBV18 and TRBJ1-2; D is perhaps TRBD1 (6 bases). Germline V lookup: CDR1 KGHSH, CDR2 LQKENI. Trimming shortened V by 3 bases and J by 5 bases, and 10 bases separated the two germline ends. There are 13 residues in the CDR3. The CDR3 loop is CASSPGTGYGYTF. In nucleotides, the CDR3 is TGTGCCAGCTCACCGGGCACAGGGTATGGCTACACCTTC.

The chain uses TRBV30 and TRBJ1-1; D call uncertain. This CDR3 is built from 15 residues. Germline CDR1 reads GTSNPN; CDR2 reads SVGIG (reference sequence). The V and J ends lost 7 bases and 1 base respectively, with 19 bases between them. DNA of the CDR3: TGTGCCTATTCCCTATCAACCACCTCGAACACTGAAGCTTTCTTT. Protein: CAYSLSTTSNTEAFF.

The chain combines TRBV9 with TRBJ2-7; D is ambiguous. V was shortened by 0 bases and J by 6 bases, with 10 bases between the two germline ends. The CDR3 runs 13 residues. Germline CDR1 and CDR2: SGDLS and YYNGEE. The CDR3 loop is CASSVDFSGEQYF. The DNA for the CDR3 is TGTGCCAGCAGCGTAGATTTCTCGGGCGAGCAGTACTTC.

The V call is TRBV6-5, the J call TRBJ2-3, with D unclear. Germline lookup yields CDR1 MNHEY and CDR2 SVGAGI. V was trimmed by 3 bases and J by 4 bases, leaving 14 bases between them. The CDR3 covers 15 residues. This CDR3 reads CASSYRFLAADTQYF. DNA of the CDR3: TGTGCCAGCAGTTATAGGTTTTTGGCGGCAGATACGCAGTATTTT.

This clone was observed once. The J gene is TRBJ1-1, the V gene TRBV6-4; 8 bases match TRBD1. Germline values: CDR1 MRHNA, CDR2 SNTAGT. The CDR3 length is 21 residues. V lost 2 bases, J lost 0 bases, and 20 bases stayed unmatched. CDR3 sequence reads: CASSDGSSRQGAIRMNTEAFF. For the CDR3, the DNA is TGTGCCAGCAGTGACGGCTCAAGTAGGCAGGGGGCCATCCGCATGAACACTGAAGCTTTCTTT.

This clone is a singleton in its sample. The chain carries TRBV5-1 and TRBJ2-1, with TRBD1 as a possible D gene (6 bases). The V end lost 6 bases, the J end lost 8 bases, and 24 bases lay between the germline ends. The CDR3 contains 16 residues. CDR1 and CDR2 (germline): SGHRS, YFSETQ. This CDR3 is CASTSVGRGIYYEQFF. CDR3 nucleotide sequence: TGCGCCAGCACTTCCGTCGGCAGGGGTATTTACTATGAGCAGTTCTTC.